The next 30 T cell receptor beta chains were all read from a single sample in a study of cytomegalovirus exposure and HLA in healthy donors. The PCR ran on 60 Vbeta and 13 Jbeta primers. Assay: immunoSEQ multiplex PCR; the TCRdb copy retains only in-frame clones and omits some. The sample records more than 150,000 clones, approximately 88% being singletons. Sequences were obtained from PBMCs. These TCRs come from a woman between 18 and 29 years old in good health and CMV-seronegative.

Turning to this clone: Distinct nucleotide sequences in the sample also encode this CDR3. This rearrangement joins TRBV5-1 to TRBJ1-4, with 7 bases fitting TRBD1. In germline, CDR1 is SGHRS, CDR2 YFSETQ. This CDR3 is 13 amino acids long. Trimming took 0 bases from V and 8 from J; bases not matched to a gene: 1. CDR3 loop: CASSLAGGEKLFF. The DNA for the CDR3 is TGCGCCAGCAGCTTGGCAGGGGGGGAAAAACTGTTTTTT.

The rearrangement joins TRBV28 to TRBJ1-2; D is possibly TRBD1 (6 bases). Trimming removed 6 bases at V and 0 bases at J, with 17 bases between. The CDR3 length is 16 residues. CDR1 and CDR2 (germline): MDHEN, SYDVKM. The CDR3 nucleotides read TGTGCCAGCAGCTCCGGGACAACTTTAGCTAACTATGGCTACACCTTC. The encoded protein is CASSSGTTLANYGYTF.

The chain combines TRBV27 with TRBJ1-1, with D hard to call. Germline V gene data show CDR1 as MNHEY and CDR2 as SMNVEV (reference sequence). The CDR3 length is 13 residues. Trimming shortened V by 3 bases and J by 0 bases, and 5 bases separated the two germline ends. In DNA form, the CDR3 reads TGTGCCAGCAGTTTTATCCTGAACACTGAAGCTTTCTTT. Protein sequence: CASSFILNTEAFF.

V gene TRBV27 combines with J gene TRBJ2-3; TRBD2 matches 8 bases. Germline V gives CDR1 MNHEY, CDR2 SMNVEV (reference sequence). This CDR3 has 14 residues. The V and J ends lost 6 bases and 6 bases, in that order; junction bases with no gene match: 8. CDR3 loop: CASSAGLDTDTQYF. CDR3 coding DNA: TGTGCCAGCAGCGCGGGACTAGACACGGATACGCAGTATTTT.

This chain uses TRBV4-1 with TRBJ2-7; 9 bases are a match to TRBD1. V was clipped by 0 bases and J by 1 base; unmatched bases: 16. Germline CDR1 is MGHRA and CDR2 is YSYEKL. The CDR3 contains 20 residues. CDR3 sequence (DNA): TGCGCCAGCAGCCAAGATTTCAATGGCGAGGACAGGGGAAGTTCCTACGAGCAGTACTTC. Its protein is CASSQDFNGEDRGSSYEQYF.

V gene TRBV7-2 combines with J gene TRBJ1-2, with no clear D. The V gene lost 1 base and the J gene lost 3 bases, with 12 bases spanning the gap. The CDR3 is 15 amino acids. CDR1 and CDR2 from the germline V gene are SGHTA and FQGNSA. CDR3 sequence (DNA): TGTGCCAGCAGCTTAGATTATGGGAGCGACTATGGCTACACCTTC. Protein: CASSLDYGSDYGYTF.

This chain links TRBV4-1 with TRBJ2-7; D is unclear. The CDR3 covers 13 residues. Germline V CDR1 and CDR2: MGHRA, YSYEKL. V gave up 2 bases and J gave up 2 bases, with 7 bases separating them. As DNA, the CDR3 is TGCGCCAGCAGCCAAACAGTTCCCTACGAGCAGTACTTC. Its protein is CASSQTVPYEQYF.

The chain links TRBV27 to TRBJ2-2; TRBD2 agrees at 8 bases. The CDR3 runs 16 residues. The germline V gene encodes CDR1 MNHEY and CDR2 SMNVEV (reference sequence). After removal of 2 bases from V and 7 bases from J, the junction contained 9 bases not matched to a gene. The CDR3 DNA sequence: TGTGCCAGCAGTTTAGACCGGGGGGGCCTGTTCGGGGAGCTGTTTTTT. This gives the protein CASSLDRGGLFGELFF.

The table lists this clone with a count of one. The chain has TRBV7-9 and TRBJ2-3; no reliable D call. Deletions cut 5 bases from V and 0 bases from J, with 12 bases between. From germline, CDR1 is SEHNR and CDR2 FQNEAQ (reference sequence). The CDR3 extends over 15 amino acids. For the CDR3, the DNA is TGTGCCAGCAGCCCAATACGCACTAGCACAGATACGCAGTATTTT. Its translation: CASSPIRTSTDTQYF.

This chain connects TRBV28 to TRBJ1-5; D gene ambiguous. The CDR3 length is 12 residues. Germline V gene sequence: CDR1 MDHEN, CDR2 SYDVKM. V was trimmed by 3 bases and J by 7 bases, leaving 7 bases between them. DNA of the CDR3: TGTGCCAGCAGTTTGAAGAGGCAGCCCCAGCATTTT. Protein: CASSLKRQPQHF.

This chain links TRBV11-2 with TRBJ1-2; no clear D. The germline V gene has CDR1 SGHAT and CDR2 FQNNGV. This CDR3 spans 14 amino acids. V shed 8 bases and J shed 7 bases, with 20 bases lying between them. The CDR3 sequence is CASGSGGVGPGYTF. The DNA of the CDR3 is TGTGCCAGCGGGAGTGGTGGAGTTGGGCCTGGCTACACCTTC.

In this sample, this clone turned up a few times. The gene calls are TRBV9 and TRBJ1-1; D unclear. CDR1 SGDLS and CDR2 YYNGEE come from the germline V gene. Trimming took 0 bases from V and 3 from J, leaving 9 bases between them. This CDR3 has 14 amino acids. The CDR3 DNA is TGTGCCAGCAGCGTAGTCCCGGGATACACTGAAGCTTTCTTT. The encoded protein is CASSVVPGYTEAFF.

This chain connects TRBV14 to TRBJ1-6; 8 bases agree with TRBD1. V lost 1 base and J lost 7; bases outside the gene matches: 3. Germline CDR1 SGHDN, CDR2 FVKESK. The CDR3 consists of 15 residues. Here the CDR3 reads CASSQVTGGNSPLHF. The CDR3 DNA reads TGTGCCAGCAGCCAAGTCACAGGGGGAAATTCACCCCTCCACTTT.

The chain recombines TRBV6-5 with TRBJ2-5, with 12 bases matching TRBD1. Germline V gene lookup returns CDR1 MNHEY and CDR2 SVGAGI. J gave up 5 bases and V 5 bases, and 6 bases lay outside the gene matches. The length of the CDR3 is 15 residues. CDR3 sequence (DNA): TGTGCCAGCAGTGGGGGACAGGGGGCGGCTGAGACCCAGTACTTC. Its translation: CASSGGQGAAETQYF.

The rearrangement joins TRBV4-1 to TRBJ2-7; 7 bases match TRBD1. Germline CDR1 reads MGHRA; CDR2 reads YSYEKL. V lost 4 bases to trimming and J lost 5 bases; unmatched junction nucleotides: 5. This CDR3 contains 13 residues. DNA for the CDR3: TGCGCCAGCAGCCGGACAGGCACCAACGAGCAGTACTTC. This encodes CASSRTGTNEQYF.

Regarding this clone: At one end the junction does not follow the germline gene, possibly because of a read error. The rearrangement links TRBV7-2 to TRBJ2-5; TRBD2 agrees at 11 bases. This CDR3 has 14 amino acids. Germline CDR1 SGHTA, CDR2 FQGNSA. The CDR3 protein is CASSLAGGRETQYF. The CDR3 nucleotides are TGTGCCAGCAGCCTAGCGGGGGGACGAGAGACCCAGTACTTC.

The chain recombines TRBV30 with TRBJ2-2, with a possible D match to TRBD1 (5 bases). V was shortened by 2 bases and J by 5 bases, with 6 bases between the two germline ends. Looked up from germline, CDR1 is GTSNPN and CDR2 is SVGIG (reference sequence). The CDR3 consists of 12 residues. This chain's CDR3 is CAWSKGTGELFF. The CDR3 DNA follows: TGTGCCTGGAGTAAGGGGACCGGGGAGCTGTTTTTT.

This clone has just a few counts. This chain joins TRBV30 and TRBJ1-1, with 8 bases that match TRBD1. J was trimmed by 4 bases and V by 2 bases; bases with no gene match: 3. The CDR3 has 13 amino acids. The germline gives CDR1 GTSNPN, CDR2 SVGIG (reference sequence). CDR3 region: CAWSFTGGTEAFF. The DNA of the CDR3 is TGTGCCTGGAGTTTTACAGGGGGCACTGAAGCTTTCTTT.

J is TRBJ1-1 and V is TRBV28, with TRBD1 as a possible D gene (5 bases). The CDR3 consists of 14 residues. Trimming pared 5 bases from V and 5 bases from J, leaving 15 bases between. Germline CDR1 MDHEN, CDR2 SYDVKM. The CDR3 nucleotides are TGTGCCAGCAGTCCCGGGGGGGAGGGAACTGAAGCTTTCTTT. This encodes CASSPGGEGTEAFF.

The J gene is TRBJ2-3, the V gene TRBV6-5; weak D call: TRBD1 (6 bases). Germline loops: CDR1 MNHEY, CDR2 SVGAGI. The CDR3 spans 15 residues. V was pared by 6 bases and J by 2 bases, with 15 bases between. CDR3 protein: CASRPTPGDTDTQYF. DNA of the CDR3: TGTGCCAGCAGGCCGACGCCAGGGGACACAGATACGCAGTATTTT.

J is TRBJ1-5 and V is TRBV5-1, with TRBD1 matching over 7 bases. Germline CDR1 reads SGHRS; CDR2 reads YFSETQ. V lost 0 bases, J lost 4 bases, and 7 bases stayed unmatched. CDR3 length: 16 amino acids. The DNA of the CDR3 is TGCGCCAGCAGCTTGGGGGCGGGACAGATAAATCAGCCCCAGCATTTT. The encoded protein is CASSLGAGQINQPQHF.

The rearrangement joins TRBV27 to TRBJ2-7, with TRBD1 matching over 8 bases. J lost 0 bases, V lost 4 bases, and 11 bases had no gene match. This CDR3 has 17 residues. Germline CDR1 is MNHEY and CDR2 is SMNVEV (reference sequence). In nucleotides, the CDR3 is TGTGCCAGCAGTTCTCGGGGACAGGTACTTTTCTCCTACGAGCAGTACTTC. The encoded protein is CASSSRGQVLFSYEQYF.

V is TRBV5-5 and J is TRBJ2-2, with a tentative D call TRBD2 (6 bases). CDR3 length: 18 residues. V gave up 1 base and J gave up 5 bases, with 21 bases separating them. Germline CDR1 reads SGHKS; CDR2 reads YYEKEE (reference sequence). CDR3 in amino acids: CASSLSRSRGARTGELFF. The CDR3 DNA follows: TGTGCCAGCAGCTTGTCTCGGTCGCGCGGGGCGAGGACCGGGGAGCTGTTTTTT. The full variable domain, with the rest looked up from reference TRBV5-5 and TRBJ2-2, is DAGVTQSPTHLIKTRGQQVTLRCSPISGHKSVSWYQQVLGQGPQFIFQYYEKEERGRGNFPDRFSARQFPNYSSELNVNALLLGDSALYLCASSLSRSRGARTGELFFGEGSRLTVL.

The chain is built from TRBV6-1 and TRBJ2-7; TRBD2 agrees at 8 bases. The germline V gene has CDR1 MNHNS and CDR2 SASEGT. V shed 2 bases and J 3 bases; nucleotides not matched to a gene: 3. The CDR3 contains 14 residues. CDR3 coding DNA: TGTGCCAGCAGTGAACACGGGGGGGTCTACGAGCAGTACTTC. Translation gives CASSEHGGVYEQYF.

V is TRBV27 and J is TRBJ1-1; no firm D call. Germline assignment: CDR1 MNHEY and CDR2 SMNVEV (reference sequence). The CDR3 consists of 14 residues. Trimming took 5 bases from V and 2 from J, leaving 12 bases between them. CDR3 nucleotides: TGTGCCAGCAGTCTAGAATATTTTAACACTGAAGCTTTCTTT. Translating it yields CASSLEYFNTEAFF.

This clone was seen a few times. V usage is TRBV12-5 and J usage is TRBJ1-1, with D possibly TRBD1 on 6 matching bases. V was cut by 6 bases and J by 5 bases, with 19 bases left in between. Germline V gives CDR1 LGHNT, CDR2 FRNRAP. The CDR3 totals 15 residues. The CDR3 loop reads CASGFGGARRTEAFF. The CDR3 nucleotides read TGTGCTAGTGGCTTTGGGGGGGCGAGGCGTACTGAAGCTTTCTTT.

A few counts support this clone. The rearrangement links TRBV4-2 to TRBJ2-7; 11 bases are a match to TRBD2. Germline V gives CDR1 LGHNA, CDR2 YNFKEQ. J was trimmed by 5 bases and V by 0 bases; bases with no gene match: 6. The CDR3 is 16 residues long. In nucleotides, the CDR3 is TGTGCCAGCAGCCAAGATTATACTAGCGGGGGCCACGAGCAGTACTTC. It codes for CASSQDYTSGGHEQYF.

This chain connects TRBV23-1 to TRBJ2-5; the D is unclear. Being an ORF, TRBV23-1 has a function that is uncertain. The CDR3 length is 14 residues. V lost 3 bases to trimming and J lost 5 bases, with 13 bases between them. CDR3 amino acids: CASSQGHSPETQYF. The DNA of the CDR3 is TGCGCCAGCAGTCAGGGCCACAGCCCGGAGACCCAGTACTTC.

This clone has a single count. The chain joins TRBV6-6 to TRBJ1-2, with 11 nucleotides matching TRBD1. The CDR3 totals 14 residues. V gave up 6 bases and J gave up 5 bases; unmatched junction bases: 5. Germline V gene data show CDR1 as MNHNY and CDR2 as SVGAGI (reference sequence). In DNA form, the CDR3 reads TGTGCCAGCAGGAGGACAGGGGGCGAATATGGCTACACCTTC. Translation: CASRRTGGEYGYTF.

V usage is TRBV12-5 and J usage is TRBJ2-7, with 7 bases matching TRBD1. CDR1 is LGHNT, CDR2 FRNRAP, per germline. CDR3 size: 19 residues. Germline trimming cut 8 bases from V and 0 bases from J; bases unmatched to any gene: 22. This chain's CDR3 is CASNPAKRGQYSSSYEQYF. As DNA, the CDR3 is TGTGCTAGTAACCCCGCGAAGAGGGGGCAATATTCTTCCTCCTACGAGCAGTACTTC.